This entry is about one TCR beta chain. Germline V CDR1 and CDR2: MDHEN, SYDVKM. This CDR3 region has 14 residues. V was trimmed by 6 bases and J by 5 bases, leaving 14 bases between them. Seattle participants joined during active infection and were tracked over time. Clones were read by immunoSEQ multiplex PCR, and TCRdb kept only the in-frame ones, dropping some. The sample carries about 210,000 clones, under 90% recorded once. These data are taken from a study of blood T cell repertoires in COVID-19. This receptor was identified in an elderly woman with COVID-19, enrolled during active disease. Source material: peripheral blood. The V gene is TRBV28, the J gene TRBJ1-3; weak D call: TRBD1 (5 bases). This CDR3 is CASRFGRGRNTIYF. DNA of the CDR3: TGTGCCAGCAGATTTGGGAGGGGAAGAAACACCATATATTTT.